The present entry profiles one T cell receptor beta chain with its context. What it binds is not known. This sample stems from a study of cytomegalovirus exposure and HLA in healthy donors. Study findings and constraints: What was likely a sequencing artifact was a cluster of highly shared sequence variants.

Though probably carrying unrecorded immune exposures, donors were nominally healthy at sampling. From germline, CDR1 is MDHEN and CDR2 SYDVKM. The CDR3 spans 14 residues. Between the trimmed V and J ends, which lost 5 bases and 2 bases, there was a span of 10 bases. Primers for the PCR totalled 60 Vbeta and 13 Jbeta. Assay used: immunoSEQ multiplex PCR; TCRdb lists only in-frame clones, some missing. The repertoire includes nearly 200,000 clones, around 79% of them detected once, and more than 0.35% sits in the top ten. This clonotype was obtained from a male donor in good health and CMV-seropositive. The specimen was PBMCs. The chain has TRBV28 and TRBJ2-1; D remains ambiguous. This CDR3 reads CASSPPSAYNEQFF. In DNA form, the CDR3 reads TGTGCCAGCAGTCCCCCCTCGGCCTACAATGAGCAGTTCTTC.